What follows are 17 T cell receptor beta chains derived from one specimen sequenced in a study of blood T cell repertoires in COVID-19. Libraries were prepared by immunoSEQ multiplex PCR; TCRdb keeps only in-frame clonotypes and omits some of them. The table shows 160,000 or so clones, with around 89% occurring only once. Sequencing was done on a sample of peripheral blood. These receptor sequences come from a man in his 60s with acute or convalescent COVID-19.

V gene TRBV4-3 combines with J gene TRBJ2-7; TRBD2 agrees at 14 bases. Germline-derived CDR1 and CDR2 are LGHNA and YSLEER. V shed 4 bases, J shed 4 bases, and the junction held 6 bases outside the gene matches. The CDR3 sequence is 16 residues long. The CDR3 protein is CASSLLTSGGVYEQYF. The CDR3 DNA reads TGCGCCAGCAGCCTGCTGACTAGCGGGGGGGTGTACGAGCAGTACTTC.

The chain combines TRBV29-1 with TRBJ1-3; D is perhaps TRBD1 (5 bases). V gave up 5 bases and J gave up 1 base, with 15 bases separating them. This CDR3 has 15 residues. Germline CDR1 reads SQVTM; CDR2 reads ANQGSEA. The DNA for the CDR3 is TGCAGCGTTCACCTGGCAGGGAGGTCTGGAAACACCATATATTTT. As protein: CSVHLAGRSGNTIYF.

The CDR3 DNA is TGTGCCAGCAGCTTACAAGCGGATGGCTACACCTTC. It is translated as CASSLQADGYTF. The chain is built from TRBV7-2 and TRBJ1-2; D is uncertain. This CDR3 contains 12 residues. Germline V lookup: CDR1 SGHTA, CDR2 FQGNSA. V gave up 2 bases and J gave up 6 bases, with 7 bases separating them.

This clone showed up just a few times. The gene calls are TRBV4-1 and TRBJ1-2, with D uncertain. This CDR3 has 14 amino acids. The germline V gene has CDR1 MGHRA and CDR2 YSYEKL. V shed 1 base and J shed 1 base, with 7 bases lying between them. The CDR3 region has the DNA TGCGCCAGCAGCCAAGTGTATAGTAACTATGGCTACACCTTC. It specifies CASSQVYSNYGYTF.

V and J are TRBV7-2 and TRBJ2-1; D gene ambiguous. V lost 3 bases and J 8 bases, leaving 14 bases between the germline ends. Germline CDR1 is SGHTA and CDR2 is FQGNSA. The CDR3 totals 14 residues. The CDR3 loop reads CASSLGRKAYEQFF. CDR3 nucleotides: TGTGCCAGCAGCTTGGGCAGGAAGGCCTATGAGCAGTTCTTC. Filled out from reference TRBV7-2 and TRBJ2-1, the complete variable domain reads GAGVSQSPSNKVTEKGKDVELRCDPISGHTALYWYRQSLGQGLEFLIYFQGNSAPDKSGLPSDRFSAERTGGSVSTLTIQRTQQEDSAVYLCASSLGRKAYEQFFGPGTRLTVL.

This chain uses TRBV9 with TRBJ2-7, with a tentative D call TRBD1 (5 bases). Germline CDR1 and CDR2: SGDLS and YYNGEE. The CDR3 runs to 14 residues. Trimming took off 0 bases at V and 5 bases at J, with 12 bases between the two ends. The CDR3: CASSVEGSTDEQYF. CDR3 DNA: TGTGCCAGCAGCGTAGAGGGGTCTACGGACGAGCAGTACTTC.

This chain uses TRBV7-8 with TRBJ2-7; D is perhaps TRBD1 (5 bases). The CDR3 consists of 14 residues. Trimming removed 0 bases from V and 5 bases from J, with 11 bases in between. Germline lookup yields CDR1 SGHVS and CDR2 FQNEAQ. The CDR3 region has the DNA TGTGCCAGCAGCTTAGCCCCAGGGTTGAACGAGCAGTACTTC. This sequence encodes CASSLAPGLNEQYF.

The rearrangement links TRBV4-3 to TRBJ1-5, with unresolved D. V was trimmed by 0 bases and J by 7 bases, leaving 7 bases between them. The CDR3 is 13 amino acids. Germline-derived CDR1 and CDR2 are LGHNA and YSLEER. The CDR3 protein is CASSQDLRQPQHF. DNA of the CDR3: TGCGCCAGCAGCCAAGATCTTCGGCAGCCCCAGCATTTT.

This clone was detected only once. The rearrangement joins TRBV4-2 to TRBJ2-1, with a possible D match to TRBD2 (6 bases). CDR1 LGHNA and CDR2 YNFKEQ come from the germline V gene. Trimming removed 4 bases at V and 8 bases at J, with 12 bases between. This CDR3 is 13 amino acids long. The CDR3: CASSLRLDHEQFF. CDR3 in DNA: TGTGCCAGCAGCCTTAGACTAGACCATGAGCAGTTCTTC.

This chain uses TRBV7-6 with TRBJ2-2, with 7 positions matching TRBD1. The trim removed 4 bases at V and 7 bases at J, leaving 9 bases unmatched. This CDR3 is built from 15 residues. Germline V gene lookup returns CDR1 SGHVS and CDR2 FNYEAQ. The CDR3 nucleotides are TGTGCCAGCAGCTCAATCGCACAGGGGTACGGGGAGCTGTTTTTT. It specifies CASSSIAQGYGELFF. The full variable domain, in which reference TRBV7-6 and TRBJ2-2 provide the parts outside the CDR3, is GAGVSQSPRYKVTKRGQDVALRCDPISGHVSLYWYRQALGQGPEFLTYFNYEAQQDKSGLPNDRFSAERPEGSISTLTIQRTEQRDSAMYRCASSSIAQGYGELFFGEGSRLTVL.

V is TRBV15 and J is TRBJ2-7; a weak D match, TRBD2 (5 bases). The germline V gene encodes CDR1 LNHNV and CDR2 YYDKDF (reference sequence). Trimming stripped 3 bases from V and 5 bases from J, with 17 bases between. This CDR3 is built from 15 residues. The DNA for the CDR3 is TGTGCCACCAGCAGTGGCCCCGGACTGCGGAACGAGCAGTACTTC. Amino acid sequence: CATSSGPGLRNEQYF.

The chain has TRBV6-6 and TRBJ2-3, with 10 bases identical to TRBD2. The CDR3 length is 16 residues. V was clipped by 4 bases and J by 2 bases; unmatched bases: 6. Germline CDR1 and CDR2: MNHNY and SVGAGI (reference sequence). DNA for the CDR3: TGTGCCAGCAGTTCTTCTAGCGGGGGATACACAGATACGCAGTATTTT. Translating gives CASSSSSGGYTDTQYF.

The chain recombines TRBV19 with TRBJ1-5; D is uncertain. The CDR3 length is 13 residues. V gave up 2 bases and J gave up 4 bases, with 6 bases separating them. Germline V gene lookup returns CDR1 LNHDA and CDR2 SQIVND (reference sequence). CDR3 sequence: CASSIRENQPQHF. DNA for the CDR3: TGTGCCAGTAGTATACGGGAGAATCAGCCCCAGCATTTT.

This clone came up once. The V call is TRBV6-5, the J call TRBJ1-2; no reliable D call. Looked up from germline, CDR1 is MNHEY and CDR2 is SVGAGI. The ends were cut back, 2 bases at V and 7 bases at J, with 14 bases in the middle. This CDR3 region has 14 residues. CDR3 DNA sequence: TGTGCCAGCAGTTACACGGACTTGGGTGGTGGCTACACCTTC. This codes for CASSYTDLGGGYTF.

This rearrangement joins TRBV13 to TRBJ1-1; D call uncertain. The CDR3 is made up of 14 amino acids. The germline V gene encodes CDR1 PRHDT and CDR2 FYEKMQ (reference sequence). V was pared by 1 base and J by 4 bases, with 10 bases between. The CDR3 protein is CASSLVSRVTEAFF. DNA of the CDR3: TGTGCCAGCAGCTTAGTATCTCGGGTCACTGAAGCTTTCTTT.

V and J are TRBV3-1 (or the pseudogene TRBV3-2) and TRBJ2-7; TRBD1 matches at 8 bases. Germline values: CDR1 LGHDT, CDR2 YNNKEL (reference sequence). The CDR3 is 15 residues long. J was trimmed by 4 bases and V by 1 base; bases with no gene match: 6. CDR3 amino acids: CASSQVPGGGYEQYF. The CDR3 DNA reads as TGTGCCAGCAGCCAAGTACCAGGGGGCGGGTACGAGCAGTACTTC.

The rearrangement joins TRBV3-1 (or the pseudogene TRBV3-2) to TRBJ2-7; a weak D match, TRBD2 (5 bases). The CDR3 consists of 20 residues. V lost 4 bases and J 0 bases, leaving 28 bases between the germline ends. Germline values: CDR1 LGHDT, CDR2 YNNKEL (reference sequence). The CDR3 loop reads CASSPQSRGPRLFFSYEQYF. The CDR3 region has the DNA TGTGCCAGCAGCCCCCAGTCTCGAGGGCCAAGATTATTCTTCTCCTACGAGCAGTACTTC.